The 21 T cell receptor beta chains below come from one sample, sequenced in a study of blood T cell repertoires in COVID-19. TCRdb's copy holds only in-frame clones and misses some; the assay was immunoSEQ multiplex PCR. The sample records 200,000 to 300,000 clones, around 90% being singletons. Sequenced input: peripheral blood. Every receptor here comes from a person between 18 and 35 years old with COVID-19, enrolled during active disease.

This chain connects TRBV25-1 to TRBJ1-1; unclear D gene. The CDR3 spans 15 residues. Trimming stripped 5 bases from V and 2 bases from J, with 15 bases between. Germline V gives CDR1 MGHDK, CDR2 SYGVNS. The CDR3 reads CASSTHSQVNTEAFF. The DNA of the CDR3 is TGTGCCAGCAGTACGCACTCCCAGGTAAACACTGAAGCTTTCTTT.

V usage is TRBV29-1 and J usage is TRBJ1-3; D remains unclear. V lost 4 bases, J lost 0 bases, and 4 bases lay in between. Germline CDR1 SQVTM, CDR2 ANQGSEA. The CDR3 is 12 amino acids. The CDR3 region has the DNA TGCAGCGTTGGGGCCTCTGGAAACACCATATATTTT. Its protein is CSVGASGNTIYF.

This sequence joins TRBV29-1 and TRBJ2-7; tentatively, D is TRBD1 (6 bases). Germline CDR1 SQVTM, CDR2 ANQGSEA. The CDR3 is made up of 12 amino acids. Trimming took off 1 base at V and 4 bases at J, with 8 bases between the two ends. The CDR3 bases are TGCAGCGTTGAAGTCAGGGGTTACGAGCAGTACTTC. Its protein product is CSVEVRGYEQYF.

This sequence joins TRBV9 and TRBJ2-7, with a possible D match to TRBD1 (7 bases). This CDR3 spans 14 amino acids. CDR1 and CDR2 from the germline V gene are SGDLS and YYNGEE. The ends were cut back, 3 bases at V and 4 bases at J, with 14 bases in the middle. CDR3 sequence (DNA): TGTGCCAGCAGCGCGCGGGACAGTCTTTACGAGCAGTACTTC. Encoded protein: CASSARDSLYEQYF.

The chain is built from TRBV29-1 and TRBJ2-2; 7 bases map to TRBD2. The V gene's germline CDR1 is SQVTM and CDR2 ANQGSEA. The CDR3 spans 18 residues. The junction had 24 bases not matched to a gene; V was cut back by 7 bases and J by 7 bases. The CDR3 spells CSAVVGLGLVGGGGELFF. The CDR3 DNA follows: TGCAGCGCCGTTGTAGGCCTCGGACTAGTGGGTGGTGGCGGGGAGCTGTTTTTT.

The V call is TRBV19, the J call TRBJ2-1; 12 bases are a match to TRBD1. V lost 3 bases, J lost 6 bases, and 6 bases stayed unmatched. Germline CDR1 is LNHDA and CDR2 is SQIVND (reference sequence). This CDR3 is 16 amino acids long. The CDR3 region is CASSIRGQGAFNEQFF. CDR3 nucleotide sequence: TGTGCCAGTAGTATCAGGGGACAGGGGGCTTTCAATGAGCAGTTCTTC.

The chain carries TRBV6-5 and TRBJ2-5, with TRBD2 matching 13 bases. The CDR3 is made up of 15 amino acids. With V trimmed by 5 bases and J by 4 bases, 4 bases remained unmatched. CDR1 and CDR2 from the germline V gene are MNHEY and SVGAGI. The CDR3 protein is CASSRTSGRGETQYF. CDR3 in DNA: TGTGCCAGCAGTAGGACTAGCGGGAGAGGAGAGACCCAGTACTTC.

This clone appeared a few times. V gene TRBV10-2 combines with J gene TRBJ1-4; the match to TRBD1 covers 9 bases. Trimming took 6 bases from V and 4 from J; bases not matched to a gene: 3. Per the germline V gene, CDR1 is WSHSY and CDR2 is SAAADI. The CDR3 has 14 amino acids. The chain's CDR3 is CASRPTGGNEKLFF. Written as DNA, the CDR3 is TGCGCCAGCAGGCCGACAGGGGGTAATGAAAAACTGTTTTTT.

V is TRBV3-1 (or the pseudogene TRBV3-2) and J is TRBJ2-7; the match to TRBD1 covers 7 bases. The junction had 5 bases not matched to a gene; V was cut back by 0 bases and J by 3 bases. The length of the CDR3 is 15 residues. CDR1 is LGHDT and CDR2 is YNNKEL in the germline V gene (reference sequence). The CDR3 spells CASSQESQGVYEQYF. CDR3 DNA sequence: TGTGCCAGCAGCCAAGAGTCCCAGGGGGTCTACGAGCAGTACTTC.

The chain employs TRBV7-2 and TRBJ1-5; the D is unclear. The CDR3 runs to 16 residues. Germline lookup yields CDR1 SGHTA and CDR2 FQGNSA. Trimming removed 3 bases from V and 3 bases from J, with 15 bases in between. The CDR3 bases are TGTGCCAGCAGCTTGGTACGGGAGGCTTTCAATCAGCCCCAGCATTTT. Protein: CASSLVREAFNQPQHF.

A single count supports this clone. One end of the junction varies from germline; a read error may be responsible. The gene calls are TRBV5-5 and TRBJ1-4; D is possibly TRBD1 (5 bases). Looked up from germline, CDR1 is SGHKS and CDR2 is YYEKEE (reference sequence). This CDR3 contains 12 residues. The CDR3 is CASSLEPAAGLF. The CDR3 bases are TGTGCCAGCAGCTTGGAACCGGCGGCAGGGCTTTTT.

The chain is built from TRBV5-4 and TRBJ2-5; 10 bases map to TRBD1. Germline CDR1 reads SGHNT; CDR2 reads YYREEE (reference sequence). The CDR3 runs 16 residues. The trim removed 4 bases at V and 1 base at J, leaving 7 bases unmatched. CDR3 region: CASSPRTGGSQETQYF. The CDR3 nucleotides are TGTGCCAGCAGCCCCCGGACAGGGGGTTCCCAAGAGACCCAGTACTTC.

V and J are TRBV6-5 and TRBJ1-6, with D possibly TRBD1 on 5 matching bases. The CDR3 contains 15 residues. CDR1 is MNHEY, CDR2 SVGAGI, per germline. Trimming cost V 2 bases and J 10 bases, with 15 bases left between them. In DNA form, the CDR3 reads TGTGCCAGCAGTTACCTAGGGAGGGACCGCTCACCCCTCCACTTT. Protein product: CASSYLGRDRSPLHF.

V usage is TRBV24-1 and J usage is TRBJ2-7; no definite D call. Germline assignment: CDR1 KGHDR and CDR2 SFDVKD. The CDR3 runs to 14 residues. Trimming left V 3 bases short and J 0 bases short, with 8 bases between. The CDR3 bases are TGTGCCACCAGTGATCGTAGGAGCTCCTACGAGCAGTACTTC. It translates to CATSDRRSSYEQYF.

The rearrangement links TRBV9 to TRBJ1-2, with 8 bases matching TRBD1. Germline V CDR1 and CDR2: SGDLS, YYNGEE. V shed 2 bases and J 8 bases; nucleotides not matched to a gene: 11. The CDR3 extends over 15 amino acids. For the CDR3, the DNA is TGTGCCAGCAGCGTGGTTGGGACAGGCCTGGGAGGCTACACCTTC. Its protein is CASSVVGTGLGGYTF.

V gene TRBV7-9 combines with J gene TRBJ1-3; 8 bases align to TRBD1. J gave up 8 bases and V 5 bases, and 8 bases lay outside the gene matches. The CDR3 length is 14 residues. CDR1 is SEHNR, CDR2 FQNEAQ, per germline (reference sequence). CDR3 coding DNA: TGTGCCAGCAGCCCTAGTGGACAGGGTCACACCATATATTTT. As protein: CASSPSGQGHTIYF.

The rearrangement uses TRBV5-4 and TRBJ1-1; 9 nucleotides agree with TRBD1. The CDR3 covers 15 residues. The germline V gene encodes CDR1 SGHNT and CDR2 YYREEE (reference sequence). Trimming cost V 5 bases and J 0 bases; bases outside gene matches: 5. CDR3 nucleotide sequence: TGTGCCAGCAGGACGGGACAGGGCCTGAACACTGAAGCTTTCTTT. Encoded protein: CASRTGQGLNTEAFF.

V and J are TRBV11-2 and TRBJ2-7; TRBD2 might be the D (6 bases). Deletions cut 4 bases from V and 4 bases from J, with 23 bases between. Germline V gene sequence: CDR1 SGHAT, CDR2 FQNNGV. The CDR3 sequence is 17 residues long. CDR3 loop: CASSSSRWVAEPYEQYF. The CDR3, as DNA: TGTGCCAGCAGCTCCTCTCGTTGGGTAGCGGAGCCTTACGAGCAGTACTTC. The variable domain in full, completed from reference TRBV11-2 and TRBJ2-7, reads EAGVAQSPRYKIIEKRQSVAFWCNPISGHATLYWYQQILGQGPKLLIQFQNNGVVDDSQLPKDRFSAERLKGVDSTLKIQPAKLEDSAVYLCASSSSRWVAEPYEQYFGPGTRLTVT.

This chain links TRBV4-3 with TRBJ2-5; possibly TRBD1 for D (6 bases). Germline CDR1 reads LGHNA; CDR2 reads YSLEER. Between the trimmed V and J ends, which lost 0 bases and 2 bases, there was a span of 16 bases. The CDR3 runs to 17 residues. CDR3 sequence (DNA): TGCGCCAGCAGCCAAGATTCGGCAAGGGGGACGCAAGAGACCCAGTACTTC. It codes for CASSQDSARGTQETQYF.

V gene TRBV6-5 combines with J gene TRBJ2-7; 16 bases map to TRBD2. The trim removed 6 bases at V and 6 bases at J, leaving 5 bases unmatched. Germline CDR1 reads MNHEY; CDR2 reads SVGAGI. This CDR3 has 15 residues. DNA for the CDR3: TGTGCCAGCAGATTAGGGACTAGCGGGAGGGTCGAGCAGTACTTC. This sequence encodes CASRLGTSGRVEQYF.

The genes are TRBV7-3 and TRBJ2-7; D possibly corresponds to TRBD2 (6 bases). V gave up 5 bases and J gave up 3 bases, with 11 bases separating them. CDR3 length: 13 amino acids. Per germline, CDR1 SGHTA and CDR2 FQGTGA. In DNA, the CDR3 is TGTGCCAGCAGCCCGGGACTGGGCTACGAGCAGTACTTC. Amino acid sequence: CASSPGLGYEQYF. Drawing the rest from reference TRBV7-3 and TRBJ2-7, the complete variable domain is GAGVSQTPSNKVTEKGKYVELRCDPISGHTALYWYRQSLGQGPEFLIYFQGTGAADDSGLPNDRFFAVRPEGSVSTLKIQRTERGDSAVYLCASSPGLGYEQYFGPGTRLTVT.